This T cell receptor beta chain originates from a study of cytomegalovirus exposure and HLA in healthy donors. When sampled, the donors appeared nominally healthy, though they likely had unrecorded immune exposures. Regarding this clone: What it recognizes is unknown.

The primer mix had 60 Vbeta and 13 Jbeta primers. Method: immunoSEQ multiplex PCR; TCRdb's copy keeps in-frame clones and lacks some. This sample has about 75,000 clones; approximately 82% occur once, and the top ten carry 1.9%. Findings of the study overall: Earlier findings revealed that most TCR beta V segments proved productive either about 87% or about 30% of the time. The investigators catalogued 150 to 200 TCR beta chains as cytomegalovirus-associated. The CMV antigen specificity of a few CMV-associated chains was confirmed through in vitro analysis.

The TCR comes from a man aged 18 to 29 in good health and CMV-seronegative. The source material was PBMCs.

The CDR3 sequence is CASSWPLNTGELFF. The CDR3 region has the DNA TGCGCCAGCAGCTGGCCGCTGAACACCGGGGAGCTGTTTTTT. V is TRBV5-1 and J is TRBJ2-2; the D is unclear. The CDR3 is 14 residues long. Germline-derived CDR1 and CDR2 are SGHRS and YFSETQ. Trimming removed 3 bases from V and 1 base from J, with 7 bases in between.